This entry describes one TCR beta chain. Antigen: not known. Primers included in the PCR were 60 Vbeta and 13 Jbeta primers. The assay was immunoSEQ multiplex PCR, and TCRdb's table has in-frame clones only and misses some. The listing contains about 200,000 clones. This record belongs to a study of cytomegalovirus exposure and HLA in healthy donors. About the research overall: Most donors, roughly 82% of over 350 genotyped, fell in the Caucasian-associated ancestry cluster. Study-wide points: No immune exposure information besides CMV serostatus was available. A prior analysis recorded that most TCR beta V segments were productive about 87% or about 30% of the time.

The CDR3 runs 12 residues. Germline loops: CDR1 SGHAT, CDR2 FQDESV (reference sequence). This TCR was recovered from a woman aged 25 to 39 in good health and CMV-seropositive. The sequencing input was PBMCs. The chain recombines TRBV11-1 with TRBJ2-5; weak D call: TRBD1 (6 bases). The last part of the DNA fits TRBJ2-7 better; the J call may be wrong. The CDR3 DNA reads as TGTGCCAGCAGCCCGAGGGGGTACGAGCAGTACTTC. Protein sequence: CASSPRGYEQYF.